The rows below give T cell receptor beta chains drawn from one sample of a study of CD8 T cells in Susac syndrome. Each CDR3 protein gets one entry after TCRdb re-called the immunoSEQ multiplex PCR reads with MiXCR. The table records 150,000 or so distinct CDR3 sequences, about 94% of them present only once. The specimen sequenced was CD4+ T cells from PBMCs. The receptors come from a human donor in good health. The CDR3 runs from the conserved cysteine through the conserved F or W. A D gene is named only where the DNA matches it firmly. Where a row states a size, it is once, few, many or the class of an expanded clone; other rows omit it.

CDR3aa,CDR3nt,abundance,d_gene,j_gene,v_gene
CASSQDTAGGLETQYF,TGCGCCAGCAGCCAAGATACAGCGGGGGGACTTGAGACCCAGTACTTC,.,TRBD2,TRBJ2-5,TRBV4-3
CASSKGGSNQPQHF,TGTGCCAGCAGCAAGGGAGGGAGCAATCAGCCCCAGCATTTT,.,.,TRBJ1-5,TRBV4-2
CASSLSGGATYNEQFF,TGTGCCAGCAGCTTAAGCGGGGGGGCGACCTACAATGAGCAGTTCTTC,.,TRBD2,TRBJ2-1,TRBV7-8
CASSRPSPGHNEQFF,TGTGCCAGCAGCCGACCATCCCCGGGCCACAATGAGCAGTTCTTC,.,.,TRBJ2-1,TRBV11-1
CASSELTTGKGYTF,TGTGCCAGCAGTGAATTGACGACAGGGAAAGGCTACACCTTC,.,TRBD1,TRBJ1-2,TRBV25-1
CASSRVERGVLGPYNEQFF,TGTGCCAGCAGCCGGGTAGAGAGGGGAGTACTGGGCCCCTACAATGAGCAGTTCTTC,.,.,TRBJ2-1,TRBV4-2
CSAGTGESGYTF,TGCAGTGCTGGGACAGGGGAAAGTGGCTACACCTTC,once,TRBD1,TRBJ1-2,TRBV20-1
CAWGQGSTNEKLFF,TGTGCCTGGGGACAGGGGTCAACTAATGAAAAACTGTTTTTT,.,TRBD1,TRBJ1-4,TRBV30
CGTRDRAGYTF,TGCGGAACTCGGGACCGAGCTGGCTACACCTTC,.,.,TRBJ1-2,TRBV20-1
CASRTGTGRGGGETQYF,TGTGCCAGCAGGACAGGAACGGGGCGGGGAGGAGGAGAGACCCAGTACTTC,.,.,TRBJ2-5,TRBV7-2
CASSLSRLAGVEQYF,TGTGCCAGCAGCTTAAGTCGACTAGCGGGGGTGGAGCAGTACTTC,once,TRBD2,TRBJ2-7,TRBV7-2
CSERLATDTQYF,TGCAGCGAAAGACTAGCGACAGATACGCAGTATTTT,.,TRBD2,TRBJ2-3,TRBV29-1
CASSQVAGLANYEQYF,TGCGCCAGCAGCCAAGTTGCGGGACTAGCTAATTACGAGCAGTACTTC,.,TRBD2,TRBJ2-7,TRBV4-3
CASSSTNFYEQYF,TGTGCCAGCAGCTCCACCAACTTCTACGAGCAGTACTTC,.,.,TRBJ2-7,TRBV5-8
CASSQVGGTAGNTIYF,TGTGCCAGCAGCCAAGTGGGAGGGACCGCTGGAAACACCATATATTTT,.,.,TRBJ1-3,TRBV3-1
CASSFGTSAETQYF,TGCGCCAGCAGCTTCGGGACATCTGCGGAGACCCAGTACTTC,.,.,TRBJ2-5,TRBV5-1
CASSQDQGRAYEQYF,TGTGCCAGCAGCCAAGATCAAGGAAGGGCCTACGAGCAGTACTTC,.,.,TRBJ2-7,TRBV4-2
CASSLRGVTYEQYF,TGTGCCAGCAGCTTGAGAGGGGTTACCTACGAGCAGTACTTC,.,.,TRBJ2-7,TRBV5-6
CSASPGANTEAFF,TGCAGTGCTAGCCCAGGGGCGAACACTGAAGCTTTCTTT,.,.,TRBJ1-1,TRBV20-1
CASSSGTSLDTQYF,TGTGCCAGCAGCTCGGGGACTAGCTTGGATACGCAGTATTTT,.,TRBD2,TRBJ2-3,TRBV7-2
CASSRNNADTQYF,TGTGCCAGCAGTCGAAATAACGCAGATACGCAGTATTTT,.,.,TRBJ2-3,TRBV12-3/TRBV12-4
CASRRRDSNQPQHF,TGTGCCAGCAGGCGCCGGGATAGCAATCAGCCCCAGCATTTT,.,.,TRBJ1-5,TRBV12-3/TRBV12-4
CASSPRLDFSYNEQFF,TGCGCCAGCAGCCCGCGACTAGACTTCTCCTACAATGAGCAGTTCTTC,few,.,TRBJ2-1,TRBV4-1
CATSEGPNYGYTF,TGTGCCACCAGTGAGGGTCCGAACTATGGCTACACCTTC,.,.,TRBJ1-2,TRBV24-1
CASSDSGGSGNTIYF,TGTGCCAGCAGCGACTCTGGGGGGTCTGGAAACACCATATATTTT,once,.,TRBJ1-3,TRBV9
CASSVGVDGYEQYF,TGTGCCAGCAGCGTAGGGGTCGACGGCTACGAGCAGTACTTC,.,.,TRBJ2-7,TRBV9
CASSEWGGLETYEQYF,TGTGCCAGCAGTGAATGGGGAGGACTGGAGACCTACGAGCAGTACTTC,.,.,TRBJ2-7,TRBV2
CSARGGLYNEQFF,TGCAGTGCTAGGGGGGGGCTTTACAATGAGCAGTTCTTC,once,.,TRBJ2-1,TRBV20-1
CASRVDKYYNEQFF,TGTGCCAGCAGGGTCGACAAGTACTACAATGAGCAGTTCTTC,.,.,TRBJ2-1,TRBV2
CASSQGVAGRETQYF,TGTGCCAGCAGCCAAGGGGTAGCGGGTCGGGAGACCCAGTACTTC,.,TRBD2,TRBJ2-5,TRBV3-1
CASSLSVGTEVATNEKLFF,TGTGCCAGCAGTTTATCTGTCGGGACGGAAGTTGCAACTAATGAAAAACTGTTTTTT,.,.,TRBJ1-4,TRBV27
CASSPRDGQETQYF,TGTGCCAGCTCACCCCGGGACGGACAAGAGACCCAGTACTTC,.,.,TRBJ2-5,TRBV18
CASSYGTVTGELFF,TGTGCCAGCAGCTATGGGACGGTCACCGGGGAGCTGTTTTTT,.,.,TRBJ2-2,TRBV7-2
CSVGDQPQHF,TGCAGCGTTGGGGATCAGCCCCAGCATTTT,.,.,TRBJ1-5,TRBV29-1
CASSSQAVSTDTQYF,TGTGCCAGCAGCTCTCAGGCCGTGAGCACAGATACGCAGTATTTT,.,.,TRBJ2-3,TRBV7-2
CASSELGGPNEKLFF,TGTGCCAGCAGTGAATTGGGAGGGCCTAATGAAAAACTGTTTTTT,.,.,TRBJ1-4,TRBV25-1
CSASGTAAEAFF,TGCAGTGCCTCCGGGACCGCCGCGGAAGCTTTCTTT,.,.,TRBJ1-1,TRBV20-1
CATSRVAGFEQYF,TGTGCCACCAGCAGAGTTGCGGGGTTCGAGCAGTACTTC,.,.,TRBJ2-7,TRBV15
CAWSASLTGKDTQYF,TGTGCCTGGAGTGCTTCCCTCACAGGGAAAGATACGCAGTATTTT,.,.,TRBJ2-3,TRBV30
CASSQSSANTEAFF,TGTGCCAGCAGCCAGTCATCAGCGAACACTGAAGCTTTCTTT,few,.,TRBJ1-1,TRBV4-2
CSVGRGGETQYF,TGCAGCGTTGGCAGGGGCGGGGAGACCCAGTACTTC,.,.,TRBJ2-5,TRBV29-1
CASSLIAGEEQYF,TGTGCCAGCAGTCTTATAGCGGGGGAGGAGCAGTACTTC,once,TRBD2,TRBJ2-7,TRBV27
CASSMRRDRGQETQYF,TGTGCCAGTAGTATGCGACGGGACAGGGGCCAAGAGACCCAGTACTTC,.,TRBD1,TRBJ2-5,TRBV19
CAWSKGANQPQHF,TGTGCCTGGAGTAAAGGGGCCAATCAGCCCCAGCATTTT,.,.,TRBJ1-5,TRBV30
CSVEGTDEKLFF,TGCAGCGTTGAAGGGACGGATGAAAAACTGTTTTTT,.,.,TRBJ1-4,TRBV29-1
CASALAAPDTQYF,TGTGCTAGTGCCCTAGCTGCACCAGATACGCAGTATTTT,.,.,TRBJ2-3,TRBV12-5
CASSYPGTGAEQYF,TGTGCCAGCAGTTACCCCGGGACAGGGGCAGAGCAGTACTTC,.,TRBD1,TRBJ2-7,TRBV6-5
CSVATGQRTQYF,TGCAGCGTTGCGACAGGCCAACGGACCCAGTACTTC,.,.,TRBJ2-5,TRBV29-1